The 26 T cell receptor beta chains given below trace back to one sample, sequenced in a study of CD8 T cells in Susac syndrome. With random hexamers, 0.5 to 1 ug RNA was reverse transcribed. TCRdb reprocessed the immunoSEQ multiplex PCR reads with MiXCR, giving one entry per CDR3 protein. The profile covers tens of thousands of distinct CDR3 sequences, with approximately 94% appearing a single time and approximately 0.26% taken by the ten largest. The sample comprised CD8+ T cells from PBMCs. The source of these receptors is a human donor in good health.

V gene TRBV18 combines with J gene TRBJ2-6; 9 positions agree with TRBD1. The CDR3 totals 19 residues. Trimming removed 1 base from V and 0 bases from J; junction bases left unmatched: 7. Germline V CDR1 and CDR2: KGHSH, LQKENI. Here the CDR3 DNA reads TGTGCCAGCTCACCACGGGCAGGACAGGGGAGCTCTGGGGCCAACGTCCTGACTTTC. This translates into CASSPRAGQGSSGANVLTF.

This clonotype was recorded a few times. J is TRBJ2-5 and V is TRBV9, with 9 bases matching TRBD2. The CDR3 consists of 13 residues. The germline CDR1 and CDR2 sequences are SGDLS and YYNGEE. V dropped 5 bases and J dropped 5; count of bases not matched to a gene: 4. CDR3 in amino acids: CASSESGGETQYF. CDR3 in DNA: TGTGCCAGCAGTGAGAGCGGGGGGGAGACCCAGTACTTC.

This chain uses TRBV6-2 or TRBV6-3 with TRBJ2-7; D is unresolved. CDR1 is MNHEY and CDR2 is SVGEGT in the germline V gene. Trimming removed 2 bases from V and 1 base from J, with 12 bases in between. This CDR3 is built from 15 residues. The CDR3 nucleotides read TGTGCCAGCAGTTACATCCGTAGCATTTCCTACGAGCAGTACTTC. Protein: CASSYIRSISYEQYF.

In DNA form, the CDR3 reads TGTGCCAGCACCCCAGGGGGGGGCTTGGGCATTCAGTACTTC. Its protein is CASTPGGGLGIQYF. This chain connects TRBV7-8 to TRBJ2-4; D may correspond to TRBD1 or TRBD2 (7 bases each). The V end lost 7 bases, the J end lost 9 bases, and 19 bases lay between the germline ends. The CDR3 consists of 14 residues. In germline, CDR1 is SGHVS, CDR2 FQNEAQ.

The chain carries TRBV4-3 and TRBJ1-1, with D unclear. CDR3 length: 14 amino acids. Germline V CDR1 and CDR2: LGHNA, YSLEER. Between the trimmed V and J ends, which lost 0 bases and 3 bases, there was a span of 8 bases. The CDR3 DNA sequence: TGCGCCAGCAGCCAAGAACGCGGGTACACTGAAGCTTTCTTT. Protein product: CASSQERGYTEAFF.

The V gene is TRBV27, the J gene TRBJ2-5, with no clear D. Trimming removed 6 bases at V and 5 bases at J, with 19 bases between. The CDR3 consists of 15 residues. Germline CDR1 is MNHEY and CDR2 is SMNVEV (reference sequence). CDR3 residues: CASSPSSSGHETQYF. CDR3 nucleotides: TGTGCCAGCAGCCCCTCTTCCTCCGGGCACGAGACCCAGTACTTC.

The chain combines TRBV5-6 with TRBJ1-5; tentatively, D is TRBD1 (5 bases). Germline V gene sequence: CDR1 SGHDT, CDR2 YYEEEE. This CDR3 has 15 residues. Trimming took 4 bases from V and 6 from J, leaving 17 bases between them. As DNA, the CDR3 is TGTGCCAGCAGCGCGGGGGACCCGTTGGCTCAGCCCCAGCATTTT. Its protein product is CASSAGDPLAQPQHF.

This sequence joins TRBV10-1 and TRBJ2-3; D ambiguous. The CDR3 contains 14 residues. Trimming cost V 3 bases and J 2 bases, with 9 bases left between them. The V gene's germline CDR1 is WNHNN and CDR2 SYGVQD (reference sequence). CDR3 sequence reads: CASSDRSPTDTQYF. CDR3 DNA sequence: TGCGCCAGCAGTGACCGGAGTCCCACAGATACGCAGTATTTT.

This chain uses TRBV3-1 with TRBJ2-1; D may correspond to TRBD1 or TRBD2 (6 bases each). Germline V gene sequence: CDR1 LGHDT, CDR2 YNNKEL (reference sequence). V was shortened by 0 bases and J by 4 bases, with 19 bases between the two germline ends. The CDR3 sequence is 18 residues long. For the CDR3, the DNA is TGTGCCAGCAGCCAAGAAGAGAGTTGGGGGGCCAGGTACAATGAGCAGTTCTTC. Encoded protein: CASSQEESWGARYNEQFF.

The CDR3 protein is CASSILQEASNQPQHF. For the CDR3, the DNA is TGTGCCAGTAGTATATTACAGGAAGCCAGCAATCAGCCCCAGCATTTT. The rearrangement uses TRBV19 and TRBJ1-5; weak D call: TRBD1 (5 bases). V gave up 2 bases and J gave up 1 base, with 12 bases separating them. Germline V gene data show CDR1 as LNHDA and CDR2 as SQIVND (reference sequence). This CDR3 has 16 amino acids.

J is TRBJ2-5 and V is TRBV7-9, with 11 positions matching TRBD2. The length of the CDR3 is 18 residues. The germline CDR1 and CDR2 sequences are SEHNR and FQNEAQ (reference sequence). Trimming took 8 bases from V and 2 from J; bases not matched to a gene: 16. The chain's CDR3 is CASQGATGTSGSQETQYF. CDR3 nucleotide sequence: TGTGCCAGCCAGGGCGCAACCGGGACTAGCGGATCACAAGAGACCCAGTACTTC.

The chain joins TRBV27 to TRBJ1-1, with D possibly TRBD1 on 5 matching bases. V lost 6 bases and J 5 bases, leaving 13 bases between the germline ends. Germline V gives CDR1 MNHEY, CDR2 SMNVEV (reference sequence). The CDR3 extends over 13 amino acids. CDR3 in DNA: TGTGCCAGCAGCATGGGGGGGATGACTGAAGCTTTCTTT. It specifies CASSMGGMTEAFF.

This sequence joins TRBV2 and TRBJ1-1; D is possibly TRBD1 (6 bases). Germline CDR1 reads SNHLY; CDR2 reads FYNNEI. The CDR3 totals 14 residues. The germline V and J ends were trimmed by 2 bases and 6 bases, with 13 bases remaining between them. The CDR3 loop reads CASSEQPDSPEAFF. CDR3 DNA: TGTGCCAGCAGTGAACAGCCGGACAGCCCTGAAGCTTTCTTT.

The rearrangement joins TRBV20-1 to TRBJ2-6, with 9 bases matching TRBD1. The CDR3 extends over 16 amino acids. CDR1 is DFQATT, CDR2 SNEGSKA, per germline (reference sequence). Trimming removed 6 bases from V and 0 bases from J; junction bases left unmatched: 6. CDR3 nucleotides: TGCAGTGCCACGGACAGGGGAATCTCTGGGGCCAACGTCCTGACTTTC. Amino acid sequence: CSATDRGISGANVLTF.

This clonotype was recorded once. J is TRBJ2-3 and V is TRBV2, with D tentatively TRBD2 (7 bases). The germline CDR1 and CDR2 sequences are SNHLY and FYNNEI. The V end was cut by 5 bases, the J end by 6 bases, with 15 bases between. CDR3 length equals 14 residues. For the CDR3, the DNA is TGTGCCAGCAGTACCGGACTAGGGGGGGATACGCAGTATTTT. Translation gives CASSTGLGGDTQYF.

This chain uses TRBV6-6 with TRBJ1-2, with 9 bases fitting TRBD1. V was clipped by 7 bases and J by 6 bases; unmatched bases: 6. CDR1 and CDR2 from the germline V gene are MNHNY and SVGAGI (reference sequence). The length of the CDR3 is 13 residues. CDR3 protein: CASTTGGPDGYTF. CDR3 coding DNA: TGTGCCAGCACGACAGGGGGTCCGGATGGCTACACCTTC.

V usage is TRBV9 and J usage is TRBJ1-5, with D uncertain. The germline CDR1 and CDR2 sequences are SGDLS and YYNGEE. Trimming shortened V by 4 bases and J by 2 bases, and 10 bases separated the two germline ends. The length of the CDR3 is 14 residues. CDR3 coding DNA: TGTGCCAGCAGCCCGACGAGCGGCAATCAGCCCCAGCATTTT. Amino acid sequence: CASSPTSGNQPQHF.

This chain connects TRBV28 to TRBJ2-7; D not certain. CDR1 is MDHEN, CDR2 SYDVKM, per germline. Trimming removed 2 bases from V and 6 bases from J, with 11 bases in between. CDR3 size: 13 residues. CDR3 amino acids: CASSLMARGEQYV. For the CDR3, the DNA is TGTGCCAGCAGTTTAATGGCTAGAGGCGAGCAGTACGTC.

The rearrangement joins TRBV25-1 to TRBJ2-7; maybe TRBD1 (6 bases). Germline V lookup: CDR1 MGHDK, CDR2 SYGVNS. Between the trimmed V and J ends, which lost 2 bases and 4 bases, there was a span of 15 bases. This CDR3 has 15 amino acids. The CDR3 protein is CASSEPTDSKYEQYV. CDR3 nucleotides: TGTGCCAGCAGTGAACCCACGGACAGTAAGTACGAGCAGTACGTC.

V is TRBV27 and J is TRBJ1-1, with D maybe TRBD1 (5 bases). The CDR3 loop spans 11 amino acids. Trimming cost V 9 bases and J 4 bases, with 9 bases left between them. Per the germline V gene, CDR1 is MNHEY and CDR2 is SMNVEV (reference sequence). CDR3 nucleotide sequence: TGTGCCAGTAGGGGAGGCACTGAAGCTTTCTTT. Encoded protein: CASRGGTEAFF.

This chain connects TRBV6-6 to TRBJ1-2; TRBD1 matches 7 bases. The CDR3 totals 15 residues. Trimming at V came to 2 bases and at J to 4 bases, leaving 7 bases not matched to a gene. Germline CDR1 reads MNHNY; CDR2 reads SVGAGI (reference sequence). CDR3 DNA sequence: TGTGCCAGCAGTTACGACAGGGAACCTTTCTATGGCTACACCTTC. Residues: CASSYDREPFYGYTF.

The chain recombines TRBV27 with TRBJ2-7; 8 positions match TRBD1. Germline V CDR1 and CDR2: MNHEY, SMNVEV (reference sequence). The CDR3 covers 15 residues. The trim removed 3 bases at V and 5 bases at J, leaving 9 bases unmatched. CDR3 coding DNA: TGTGCCAGCAGTTTTGGACAGGGAACTCCCCACGAGCAGTACGTC. Protein: CASSFGQGTPHEQYV.

The chain combines TRBV20-1 with TRBJ1-5; D unclear. The V gene lost 1 base and the J gene lost 2 bases, with 15 bases spanning the gap. This CDR3 is built from 16 residues. Germline V gene lookup returns CDR1 DFQATT and CDR2 SNEGSKA (reference sequence). CDR3 sequence reads: CSARVVFGLGNQPQHF. The CDR3 DNA reads as TGCAGTGCTAGAGTTGTATTTGGGTTAGGCAATCAGCCCCAGCATTTT.

CDR3 amino acids: CASSLKSEVGETQYF. The CDR3 nucleotides are TGTGCCAGCAGCTTAAAGTCGGAAGTTGGAGAGACCCAGTACTTC. V gene TRBV7-2 combines with J gene TRBJ2-5; D is unresolved. The CDR3 is 15 amino acids. Germline V gene sequence: CDR1 SGHTA, CDR2 FQGNSA. V was clipped by 2 bases and J by 4 bases, with 14 bases between them.

The table lists this clonotype with a count of one. The chain carries TRBV7-9 and TRBJ1-4; D not resolved. CDR1 SEHNR and CDR2 FQNEAQ come from the germline V gene (reference sequence). Trimming cost V 0 bases and J 7 bases, with 18 bases left between them. The CDR3 length is 17 residues. CDR3 nucleotide sequence: TGTGCCAGCAGCTTAGCGCTCGGAACAGAGCATTTTGAAAAACTGTTTTTT. This codes for CASSLALGTEHFEKLFF.

The count of this clonotype is one. This chain's CDR3 is CASSEESPVYNEQFF. Here the CDR3 DNA reads TGTGCCAGCAGCGAGGAATCCCCGGTCTACAATGAGCAGTTCTTC. The V call is TRBV7-2, the J call TRBJ2-1, with no clear D. The V and J ends lost 5 bases and 3 bases respectively, with 14 bases between them. CDR1 is SGHTA and CDR2 is FQGNSA in the germline V gene. This CDR3 comprises 15 residues. Based on the CDR3 plus reference TRBV7-2 and TRBJ2-1, the full variable domain is GAGVSQSPSNKVTEKGKDVELRCDPISGHTALYWYRQSLGQGLEFLIYFQGNSAPDKSGLPSDRFSAERTGGSVSTLTIQRTQQEDSAVYLCASSEESPVYNEQFFGPGTRLTVL.